The 10 T cell receptor beta chains listed next were all sequenced from one sample in a study of blood T cell repertoires in COVID-19. The table came from immunoSEQ multiplex PCR; TCRdb's copy has only in-frame clones and leaves some out. The table shows 150,000 to 200,000 clones, with approximately 84% occurring only once. The specimen sequenced was peripheral blood. The receptors originated from a woman older than 75 with COVID-19, enrolled during active disease.

The genes are TRBV19 and TRBJ2-3; 14 nucleotides agree with TRBD2. This CDR3 region has 16 residues. V trimming: 3 bases; J trimming: 5 bases; junction bases outside the gene matches: 4. The germline CDR1 and CDR2 sequences are LNHDA and SQIVND (reference sequence). CDR3: CASSIRLAGGLDTQYF. Written as DNA, the CDR3 is TGTGCCAGTAGTATTCGACTAGCGGGGGGGTTAGATACGCAGTATTTT.

In DNA form, the CDR3 reads TGTGCCAGCAGTTCCCTCCAGCGGGGGGGCCCCTACGAGCAGTACTTC. It specifies CASSSLQRGGPYEQYF. The gene calls are TRBV6-2 or TRBV6-3 and TRBJ2-7, with TRBD2 matching 10 bases. CDR3 length: 16 amino acids. Trimming took 4 bases from V and 2 from J; bases not matched to a gene: 8. Germline V gene sequence: CDR1 MNHEY, CDR2 SVGEGT.

The CDR3 DNA follows: TGCGCCAGCAGCCAAGGTCCGGGACAGGGGTATGGTTCACCCCTCCACTTT. It is translated as CASSQGPGQGYGSPLHF. The chain recombines TRBV4-1 with TRBJ1-6; 10 nucleotides agree with TRBD1. The V and J ends lost 1 base and 9 bases, in that order; junction bases with no gene match: 9. The CDR3 extends over 17 amino acids. The germline V gene encodes CDR1 MGHRA and CDR2 YSYEKL.

The genes are TRBV10-2 and TRBJ2-2, with 8 positions matching TRBD2. The CDR3 covers 15 residues. Germline CDR1 reads WSHSY; CDR2 reads SAAADI. V dropped 7 bases and J dropped 4; count of bases not matched to a gene: 8. The DNA of the CDR3 is TGCGCCAGCATGTCGGGGGGGCTACTCACCGGGGAGCTGTTTTTT. This sequence encodes CASMSGGLLTGELFF.

The table lists this clone with a few counts. DNA of the CDR3: TGCGCCAGCAGCTTTAAATTCGGGGGGACTGAAGCTTTCTTT. It yields the protein CASSFKFGGTEAFF. This chain joins TRBV5-1 and TRBJ1-1; D is perhaps TRBD1 (5 bases). V was shortened by 2 bases and J by 5 bases, with 13 bases between the two germline ends. CDR1 is SGHRS, CDR2 YFSETQ, per germline. This CDR3 contains 14 residues.

The chain couples TRBV6-1 to TRBJ2-3; D is uncertain. CDR1 and CDR2 from the germline V gene are MNHNS and SASEGT. The germline V and J ends were trimmed by 2 bases and 0 bases, with 6 bases remaining between them. The length of the CDR3 is 14 residues. CDR3 DNA sequence: TGTGCCAGCAGTGAAAAGCATAGCACAGATACGCAGTATTTT. This sequence encodes CASSEKHSTDTQYF.

This clone has only a few counts. This chain joins TRBV19 and TRBJ1-6; D perhaps matches TRBD1 (5 bases). The CDR3 has 14 amino acids. Per germline, CDR1 LNHDA and CDR2 SQIVND (reference sequence). Trimming stripped 1 base from V and 5 bases from J, with 6 bases between. CDR3 sequence (DNA): TGTGCCAGTAGTATAGCAGGGAATAATTCACCCCTCCACTTT. This codes for CASSIAGNNSPLHF.

In its sample, this clone was seen a few times. The chain uses TRBV19 and TRBJ1-3; D is undetermined. This CDR3 comprises 10 residues. CDR1 LNHDA and CDR2 SQIVND come from the germline V gene (reference sequence). The CDR3 loop is CAAGGNTIYF. Here the CDR3 DNA reads TGTGCGGCGGGGGGAAACACCATATATTTT.

The rearrangement links TRBV3-1 (or the pseudogene TRBV3-2) to TRBJ1-4; D remains unclear. V dropped 4 bases and J dropped 4 bases, with 10 bases sitting between them. The germline V gene encodes CDR1 LGHDT and CDR2 YNNKEL (reference sequence). This CDR3 spans 14 amino acids. CDR3 amino acids: CASSLLAGNEKLFF. The CDR3 nucleotides are TGTGCCAGCAGCCTCCTTGCCGGTAATGAAAAACTGTTTTTT.

The J gene is TRBJ1-1, the V gene TRBV28; D not resolved. Per germline, CDR1 MDHEN and CDR2 SYDVKM. The CDR3 covers 13 residues. V lost 6 bases, J lost 5 bases, and 13 bases lay in between. The CDR3 region is CASSPVFPTEAFF. The CDR3 DNA follows: TGTGCCAGCAGCCCTGTATTCCCGACTGAAGCTTTCTTT.